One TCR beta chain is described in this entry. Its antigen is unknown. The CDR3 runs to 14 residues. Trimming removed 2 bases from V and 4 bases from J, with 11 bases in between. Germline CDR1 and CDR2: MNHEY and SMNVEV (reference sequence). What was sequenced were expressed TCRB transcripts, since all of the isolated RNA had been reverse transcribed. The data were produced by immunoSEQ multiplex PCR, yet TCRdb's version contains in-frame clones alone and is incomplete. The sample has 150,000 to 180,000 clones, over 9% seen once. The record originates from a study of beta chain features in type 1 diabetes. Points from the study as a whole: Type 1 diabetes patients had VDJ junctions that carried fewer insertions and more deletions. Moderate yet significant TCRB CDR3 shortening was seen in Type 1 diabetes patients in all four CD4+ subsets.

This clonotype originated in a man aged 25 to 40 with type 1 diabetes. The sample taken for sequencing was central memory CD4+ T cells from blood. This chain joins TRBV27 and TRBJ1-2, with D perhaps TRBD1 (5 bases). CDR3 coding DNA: TGTGCCAGCAGTTTAGCAGGGCCCCTCTATGGCTACACCTTC. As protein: CASSLAGPLYGYTF.